This T cell receptor (beta chain) originates from a study of STAT5B mutations in CD4+ large granular lymphocyte leukemia. The wider study: Among healthy donors, a particular HLA allele went with more CDR3 'QG' motifs.

Buffy coats from healthy blood donors served as controls. The CDR3 sequence is 18 residues long. Trimming left V 2 bases short and J 7 bases short, with 24 bases between. Germline CDR1 MDHEN, CDR2 SYDVKM. The data were produced by immunoSEQ multiplex PCR, yet TCRdb's version contains in-frame clones alone and is incomplete. The sample lists 40,000 to 45,000 clones, 81% occurring once. This chain connects TRBV28 to TRBJ1-5; D perhaps matches TRBD1 (5 bases). The material sequenced was CD4+ T cells from blood buffy coats. This clonotype originated in a human donor in good health. The CDR3 region has the DNA TGTGCCAGCAGTTTAGTTTTGACGGCCGGACATCGGGAGCAGCCCCAGCATTTT. Translating gives CASSLVLTAGHREQPQHF.